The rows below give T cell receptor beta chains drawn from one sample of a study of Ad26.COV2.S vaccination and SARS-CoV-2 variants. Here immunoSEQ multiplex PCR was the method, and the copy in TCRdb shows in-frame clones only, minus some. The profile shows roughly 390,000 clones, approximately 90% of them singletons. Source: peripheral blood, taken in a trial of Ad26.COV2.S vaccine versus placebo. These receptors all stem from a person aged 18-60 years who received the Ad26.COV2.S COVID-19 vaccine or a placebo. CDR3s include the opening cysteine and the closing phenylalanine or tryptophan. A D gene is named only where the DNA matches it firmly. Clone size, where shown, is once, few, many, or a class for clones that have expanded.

TGTGCCAGCAGTTTTCGGGACTCTTCGAGGAACATTCAGTACTTC | CASSFRDSSRNIQYF | TRBJ2-4 | TRBV6-1 | 15 | . | .
TGTGCCAGCAGTCCCCTAGGACAGCCCCCGGATACGCAGTATTTT | CASSPLGQPPDTQYF | TRBJ2-3 | TRBV27 | 15 | . | few
TGTGCCAGCAGTTACCCCAGCGGGGAGCTGTTTTTT | CASSYPSGELFF | TRBJ2-2 | TRBV6-6 | 12 | . | once
TGTGCCAGCAGCCTAGACTGGGGAGGCCGAAACACCATATATTTT | CASSLDWGGRNTIYF | TRBJ1-3 | TRBV9 | 15 | . | .
TGCGCCATGAAGTGGAGGATGATGGGATCTAGGAGCAATCAGCCCCAGCATTTT | CAMKWRMMGSRSNQPQHF | TRBJ1-5 | TRBV5-1 | 18 | . | .
TGTGCCAGCAGTGAAGAGTCGGCTCACGAGCAGTACTTC | CASSEESAHEQYF | TRBJ2-7 | TRBV6-1 | 13 | . | .
TGTGCCAGCACGGGGAGCTCCTATAATTCACCCCTCCACTTT | CASTGSSYNSPLHF | TRBJ1-6 | TRBV27 | 14 | . | .
TGTGCCAGCAGCCAAGACCTAGAGGGGGGTAGATACGAGCAGTACTTC | CASSQDLEGGRYEQYF | TRBJ2-7 | TRBV3-1/TRBV3-2 | 16 | . | .
TGTGCCAGCTCACCAATTGCGGGGACCTCCTACGAGCAGTACTTC | CASSPIAGTSYEQYF | TRBJ2-7 | TRBV18 | 15 | . | .
TGTGCCAGCAGTGTGGGCAGGGGGATCACTGAAGCTTTCTTT | CASSVGRGITEAFF | TRBJ1-1 | TRBV2 | 14 | TRBD1 | .
TGTGCCAGCAGCGTTTCACAAGAGACCCAGTACTTC | CASSVSQETQYF | TRBJ2-5 | TRBV4-2 | 12 | . | .
TGCGCCAGCAGCCAAGGGACTAGCGGGGGGAAGCAGTTCTTC | CASSQGTSGGKQFF | TRBJ2-1 | TRBV4-3 | 14 | TRBD2 | .
TGTGCCAGCAGCCAAGATCGGGGCAGCAACACTGAAGCTTTCTTT | CASSQDRGSNTEAFF | TRBJ1-1 | TRBV3-1/TRBV3-2 | 15 | . | .
TGTGCCAGCAGCTTGCAGGGGCCGCGGGAAAAACTGTTTTTT | CASSLQGPREKLFF | TRBJ1-4 | TRBV5-6 | 14 | . | .
TGTGCCAGCAGCTTAGGAATTGTGGGGTCTCTTGGTGAAAAACTGTTTTTT | CASSLGIVGSLGEKLFF | TRBJ1-4 | TRBV7-6 | 17 | . | .
TGTGCCAGTAGTATAGTCGAGACAGGGCTGCGGGAGCAGTACTTC | CASSIVETGLREQYF | TRBJ2-7 | TRBV19 | 15 | TRBD1 | .